The 29 T cell receptor beta chains below come from one sample, sequenced in a study of T cell changes during pregnancy in multiple sclerosis. Method: immunoSEQ multiplex PCR; TCRdb's copy keeps in-frame clones and lacks some. The sample lists around 36,000 clones, about 92% occurring once. The sample consisted of CD8+ T cells from peripheral blood mononuclear cells, taken in the first trimester of pregnancy. The receptors were gathered from a female donor with multiple sclerosis, enrolled in a pregnancy study.

The chain combines TRBV6-5 with TRBJ1-5; the match to TRBD1 covers 9 bases. Germline CDR1 reads MNHEY; CDR2 reads SVGAGI. The V and J ends lost 4 bases and 8 bases, in that order; junction bases with no gene match: 6. This CDR3 comprises 14 residues. The CDR3 DNA reads as TGTGCCAGCAGTTCCCCGGACAGGGGAGAGCCCCAGCATTTT. Protein sequence: CASSSPDRGEPQHF.

The chain combines TRBV2 with TRBJ2-1; 7 nucleotides line up with TRBD2. CDR3 length: 14 residues. The V and J ends lost 6 bases and 4 bases, in that order; junction bases with no gene match: 6. Germline assignment: CDR1 SNHLY and CDR2 FYNNEI. The CDR3 DNA is TGTGCCAGCAGCGGAAGCGGGAAATACAATGAGCAGTTCTTC. Its translation is CASSGSGKYNEQFF. Full variable domain (outside the CDR3, taken from reference TRBV2 and TRBJ2-1): EPEVTQTPSHQVTQMGQEVILRCVPISNHLYFYWYRQILGQKVEFLVSFYNNEISEKSEIFDDQFSVERPDGSNFTLKIRSTKLEDSAMYFCASSGSGKYNEQFFGPGTRLTVL.

The chain carries TRBV9 and TRBJ1-2; D possibly corresponds to TRBD1 (6 bases). The CDR3 has 15 residues. Between the trimmed V and J ends, which lost 1 base and 4 bases, there was a span of 14 bases. Germline V CDR1 and CDR2: SGDLS, YYNGEE. The chain's CDR3 is CASSVRQDIFYGYTF. For the CDR3, the DNA is TGTGCCAGCAGCGTACGACAGGACATATTCTATGGCTACACCTTC.

J is TRBJ1-5 and V is TRBV5-6; D remains ambiguous. CDR1 is SGHDT, CDR2 YYEEEE, per germline. This CDR3 has 14 residues. V was pared by 2 bases and J by 1 base, with 7 bases between. DNA for the CDR3: TGTGCCAGCAGCTTTAGAGAGAGCAATCAGCCCCAGCATTTT. Its translation is CASSFRESNQPQHF.

V gene TRBV7-6 combines with J gene TRBJ1-4; 7 nucleotides agree with TRBD1. The CDR3 consists of 15 residues. Trimming cost V 1 base and J 3 bases; bases outside gene matches: 2. Germline V CDR1 and CDR2: SGHVS, FNYEAQ. This CDR3 is CASSLGRGANEKLFF. CDR3 nucleotides: TGTGCCAGCAGCTTAGGCAGGGGGGCTAATGAAAAACTGTTTTTT.

This chain joins TRBV13 and TRBJ1-2, with D perhaps TRBD1 (6 bases). Trimming stripped 0 bases from V and 6 bases from J, with 20 bases between. Germline-derived CDR1 and CDR2 are PRHDT and FYEKMQ (reference sequence). There are 17 residues in the CDR3. The CDR3 protein is CASSLGWSGAVKNGYTF. In DNA form, the CDR3 reads TGTGCCAGCAGCTTAGGCTGGTCAGGGGCCGTAAAAAATGGCTACACCTTC.

The rearrangement uses TRBV7-2 and TRBJ2-2; TRBD2 might be the D (6 bases). This CDR3 has 13 amino acids. Trimming cost V 4 bases and J 7 bases, with 10 bases left between them. Looked up from germline, CDR1 is SGHTA and CDR2 is FQGNSA. The CDR3 loop reads CASSSFGGGELFF. The CDR3, as DNA: TGTGCCAGCAGCTCATTCGGGGGCGGGGAGCTGTTTTTT.

The chain employs TRBV7-8 and TRBJ1-2; TRBD1 agrees at 9 bases. This CDR3 region has 15 residues. The V segment lost 5 bases and the J segment 2 bases; nucleotides outside the gene matches: 6. The germline V gene encodes CDR1 SGHVS and CDR2 FQNEAQ. CDR3: CASSQPGTGNYGYTF. The CDR3 nucleotides are TGTGCCAGCAGCCAACCCGGGACAGGGAACTATGGCTACACCTTC.

This chain links TRBV27 with TRBJ1-5; TRBD1 aligns across 8 bases. Germline V gene lookup returns CDR1 MNHEY and CDR2 SMNVEV (reference sequence). V shed 5 bases and J 7 bases; nucleotides not matched to a gene: 4. The CDR3 length is 13 residues. The CDR3 DNA reads as TGTGCCAGCAGTCCGGACAGGGACCAGCCCCAGCATTTT. Amino acids: CASSPDRDQPQHF.

The chain employs TRBV19 and TRBJ2-3; D uncertain. The germline CDR1 and CDR2 sequences are LNHDA and SQIVND (reference sequence). The CDR3 runs to 15 residues. V lost 5 bases and J 5 bases, leaving 17 bases between the germline ends. The chain's CDR3 is CASSSETSPGDTQYF. CDR3 in DNA: TGTGCCAGTAGTTCAGAAACTTCACCGGGAGATACGCAGTATTTT.

The chain joins TRBV7-9 to TRBJ2-2; D remains ambiguous. This CDR3 comprises 14 residues. The germline V gene has CDR1 SEHNR and CDR2 FQNEAQ (reference sequence). Deletions cut 2 bases from V and 6 bases from J, with 10 bases between. The chain's CDR3 is CASSLKVTAGELFF. The DNA for the CDR3 is TGTGCCAGCAGCTTAAAGGTCACAGCCGGGGAGCTGTTTTTT.

The CDR3 region has the DNA TGTGCCAGCAGTGAAGCTGGAGGGAAGGGTTTCAATCAGCCCCAGCATTTT. It is translated as CASSEAGGKGFNQPQHF. The chain employs TRBV6-1 and TRBJ1-5, with D unresolved. V lost 0 bases and J lost 3, with 15 bases in between. CDR3 length: 17 residues. Germline V lookup: CDR1 MNHNS, CDR2 SASEGT.

The chain employs TRBV20-1 and TRBJ1-6, with D unclear. With 4 bases removed from V and 8 bases from J, the gap between germline ends came to 6 bases. CDR3 length equals 11 residues. CDR1 and CDR2 from the germline V gene are DFQATT and SNEGSKA (reference sequence). CDR3 protein: CSATGYSPLHF. The CDR3, as DNA: TGCAGTGCTACAGGTTATTCACCCCTCCACTTT.

The chain employs TRBV19 and TRBJ1-1; D is unclear. In germline, CDR1 is LNHDA, CDR2 SQIVND (reference sequence). The CDR3 is 11 amino acids. V was clipped by 3 bases and J by 10 bases, with 9 bases between them. The CDR3 sequence: CASSIDRGAFF. CDR3 DNA sequence: TGTGCCAGTAGTATTGATCGGGGAGCTTTCTTT.

The rearrangement joins TRBV5-6 to TRBJ2-3; TRBD1 agrees at 9 bases. Germline CDR1 reads SGHDT; CDR2 reads YYEEEE. This CDR3 comprises 15 residues. Trimming at V came to 5 bases and at J to 3 bases, leaving 7 bases not matched to a gene. The CDR3 sequence: CASRFGTGWTDTQYF. The CDR3 coding sequence is TGTGCCAGCAGATTCGGGACAGGGTGGACAGATACGCAGTATTTT.

The rearrangement links TRBV15 to TRBJ2-1; D is ambiguous. The V end was cut by 0 bases, the J end by 9 bases, with 9 bases between. CDR1 is LNHNV, CDR2 YYDKDF, per germline (reference sequence). This CDR3 is built from 13 residues. For the CDR3, the DNA is TGTGCCACCAGCAGAGATCGATACGGTGAGCAGTTCTTC. Translation: CATSRDRYGEQFF.

CDR3 protein: CASKDRGSYNSPLHF. CDR3 in DNA: TGCGCCAGCAAAGACAGGGGGTCCTATAATTCACCCCTCCACTTT. This chain links TRBV4-1 with TRBJ1-6, with 9 bases fitting TRBD1. Germline-derived CDR1 and CDR2 are MGHRA and YSYEKL. J was trimmed by 1 base and V by 7 bases; bases with no gene match: 2. The CDR3 is 15 residues long.

The CDR3 region has the DNA TGTGCCAGCACCGATTGGTCGGAAACAGAACAGCCCCAGCATTTT. Translated: CASTDWSETEQPQHF. The J gene is TRBJ1-5, the V gene TRBV2, with D unclear. Germline lookup yields CDR1 SNHLY and CDR2 FYNNEI. CDR3 length: 15 residues. V was trimmed by 7 bases and J by 7 bases, leaving 20 bases between them.

The chain joins TRBV6-6 to TRBJ2-1, with 8 bases that match TRBD2. This CDR3 has 16 amino acids. Germline CDR1 is MNHNY and CDR2 is SVGAGI (reference sequence). With 2 bases clipped from V and 5 bases from J, the junction kept 8 bases outside the gene matches. This CDR3 is CASSYLRAGVDNEQFF. CDR3 DNA sequence: TGTGCCAGCAGTTACCTACGAGCGGGGGTGGACAATGAGCAGTTCTTC.

This clone appeared a few times. V usage is TRBV14 and J usage is TRBJ2-3; D gene unclear. The CDR3 loop spans 13 amino acids. Trimming took off 1 base at V and 1 base at J, with 3 bases between the two ends. The V gene's germline CDR1 is SGHDN and CDR2 FVKESK. The CDR3 nucleotides are TGTGCCAGCAGCCAAGTCGGCACAGATACGCAGTATTTT. This translates into CASSQVGTDTQYF. The full variable domain, its missing parts supplied by reference TRBV14 and TRBJ2-3, is EAGVTQFPSHSVIEKGQTVTLRCDPISGHDNLYWYRRVMGKEIKFLLHFVKESKQDESGMPNNRFLAERTGGTYSTLKVQPAELEDSGVYFCASSQVGTDTQYFGPGTRLTVL.

The chain carries TRBV10-2 and TRBJ2-3; 7 nucleotides line up with TRBD2. CDR3 length: 15 residues. Trimming took 4 bases from V and 1 from J; bases not matched to a gene: 5. CDR1 is WSHSY, CDR2 SAAADI, per germline. CDR3 bases: TGCGCCAGCAGTGTAGGCGGGGGACGCACAGATACGCAGTATTTT. It yields the protein CASSVGGGRTDTQYF.

The chain combines TRBV19 with TRBJ1-2; D might be TRBD1 (5 bases). The CDR3 totals 12 residues. Trimming removed 1 base at V and 8 bases at J, with 8 bases between. Germline V CDR1 and CDR2: LNHDA, SQIVND (reference sequence). The CDR3 region has the DNA TGTGCCAGTAGTATAGGGGGCAACGGCTACACCTTC. Encoded protein: CASSIGGNGYTF.

This rearrangement joins TRBV5-8 to TRBJ2-7, with TRBD1 identical over 8 bases. V lost 0 bases, J lost 4 bases, and 3 bases stayed unmatched. This CDR3 comprises 14 residues. Germline V CDR1 and CDR2: SGHTS, YDEGEE. In nucleotides, the CDR3 is TGTGCCAGCAGCTTGGCCGGACAGGGTTACGAGCAGTACTTC. Residues: CASSLAGQGYEQYF. Together with reference TRBV5-8 and TRBJ2-7, the CDR3 gives the full variable domain: EAGVTQSPTHLIKTRGQQATLRCSPISGHTSVYWYQQALGLGLQFLLWYDEGEERNRGNFPPRFSGRQFPNYSSELNVNALELEDSALYLCASSLAGQGYEQYFGPGTRLTVT.

The chain has TRBV6-6 and TRBJ1-1; no clear D gene. V lost 0 bases and J 2 bases, leaving 7 bases between the germline ends. The CDR3 totals 14 residues. Germline CDR1 MNHNY, CDR2 SVGAGI (reference sequence). The CDR3 DNA reads as TGTGCCAGCAGTTACTCGCACAGCAACACTGAAGCTTTCTTT. Its translation: CASSYSHSNTEAFF.

The chain uses TRBV7-2 and TRBJ1-1; TRBD1 is a possible D gene (6 bases). Between the trimmed V and J ends, which lost 5 bases and 7 bases, there was a span of 14 bases. The CDR3 loop spans 13 amino acids. The germline V gene encodes CDR1 SGHTA and CDR2 FQGNSA. The CDR3 here is CASSPQTGYEAFF. The CDR3 DNA follows: TGTGCCAGCAGCCCCCAAACAGGGTATGAAGCTTTCTTT.

This chain joins TRBV19 and TRBJ1-1, with D maybe TRBD1 (5 bases). Germline values: CDR1 LNHDA, CDR2 SQIVND (reference sequence). Trimming took off 5 bases at V and 5 bases at J, with 18 bases between the two ends. This CDR3 spans 15 amino acids. The CDR3 DNA follows: TGTGCCAGTAGTCGTCCGGGGGTAGGAAGGACTGAAGCTTTCTTT. Translation gives CASSRPGVGRTEAFF.

V and J are TRBV2 and TRBJ1-2; D possibly corresponds to TRBD1 (6 bases). The CDR3 contains 14 residues. V shed 2 bases and J shed 3 bases, with 10 bases lying between them. Per the germline V gene, CDR1 is SNHLY and CDR2 is FYNNEI. CDR3 region: CASSETRTDYGYTF. The CDR3 DNA reads TGTGCCAGCAGTGAAACCCGGACAGACTATGGCTACACCTTC.

The chain is built from TRBV6-6 and TRBJ1-4, with TRBD1 matching 7 bases. The CDR3 covers 16 residues. Germline trimming cut 5 bases from V and 4 bases from J; bases unmatched to any gene: 10. CDR1 is MNHNY and CDR2 is SVGAGI in the germline V gene (reference sequence). CDR3 amino acids: CASSLREGASNEKLFF. As DNA, the CDR3 is TGTGCCAGCAGTCTCCGGGAGGGGGCAAGTAATGAAAAACTGTTTTTT.

This clone was observed a single time. This sequence joins TRBV25-1 and TRBJ1-3; 7 nucleotides match TRBD1. CDR3 size: 17 residues. V was pared by 0 bases and J by 2 bases, with 7 bases of the junction left unmatched. CDR1 and CDR2 from the germline V gene are MGHDK and SYGVNS. CDR3 nucleotides: TGTGCCAGCAGTGAATATTTCCCCCAGGGGGCTGGAAACACCATATATTTT. Translating it yields CASSEYFPQGAGNTIYF.